Listed below are T cell receptor beta chains from one sample, sequenced in a study of blood T cells in healthy people across ages. TCRdb ran MiXCR on the 5' RACE reads and lists one entry per CDR3 protein. This repertoire shows about 720,000 distinct CDR3 sequences, approximately 25% found once; its top ten account for roughly 3.8%. This same sample was also part of a study on T cells of mothers and their children.

The specimen sequenced was blood. The source is a boy between 10 and 17 years old in good health. The conserved cysteine and the conserved F or W are not part of the CDR3 here. Fields, in order: CDR3 protein, V gene, J gene.

CDR3aa: ASSFAGGEAEAF; v_gene: TRBV5-1; j_gene: TRBJ1-1
CDR3aa: ASSSPALAGGELF; v_gene: TRBV7-9; j_gene: TRBJ2-2
CDR3aa: ASSPPGSGANVLT; v_gene: TRBV28; j_gene: TRBJ2-6
CDR3aa: ASSVDGVAGTETQY; v_gene: TRBV9; j_gene: TRBJ2-5
CDR3aa: ASSQVVGGYEQY; v_gene: TRBV4-3; j_gene: TRBJ2-7
CDR3aa: SVSFADTQY; v_gene: TRBV29-1; j_gene: TRBJ2-3
CDR3aa: ASSDREKDYEQY; v_gene: TRBV6-2/TRBV6-3; j_gene: .
CDR3aa: SARERNSYEQY; v_gene: TRBV20-1; j_gene: TRBJ2-7
CDR3aa: ASRPGSPNTGELF; v_gene: TRBV2; j_gene: TRBJ2-2
CDR3aa: SARGIANEKLF; v_gene: TRBV29-1; j_gene: TRBJ1-4
CDR3aa: SAPGQPTYEQY; v_gene: TRBV20-1; j_gene: .
CDR3aa: ASSPMNRKMEEQY; v_gene: TRBV6-2/TRBV6-3; j_gene: TRBJ2-5
CDR3aa: ASSEDRGLRTDTQY; v_gene: TRBV2; j_gene: TRBJ2-3
CDR3aa: ASSSLAGGMNEQF; v_gene: TRBV7-2; j_gene: TRBJ2-1
CDR3aa: ASSDLLGTDTQY; v_gene: TRBV7-6; j_gene: TRBJ2-3
CDR3aa: ASRKKTEKLF; v_gene: TRBV6-6; j_gene: TRBJ1-4
CDR3aa: ASSCETGGPYNEQF; v_gene: TRBV6-5; j_gene: TRBJ2-1
CDR3aa: ASSSLREAEQY; v_gene: TRBV5-4; j_gene: TRBJ2-7
CDR3aa: SVERTDTYEQY; v_gene: TRBV29-1; j_gene: .
CDR3aa: SATSLVFTGELF; v_gene: TRBV20-1; j_gene: TRBJ2-2
CDR3aa: SARVPGQGGSEAF; v_gene: TRBV20-1; j_gene: TRBJ1-1
CDR3aa: ATSRGTAEAF; v_gene: TRBV15; j_gene: TRBJ1-1
CDR3aa: ASSQDMASSYNEQF; v_gene: TRBV4-3; j_gene: TRBJ2-1
CDR3aa: ASSAHGGSYEQY; v_gene: TRBV9; j_gene: TRBJ2-7
CDR3aa: ASSPVVQFANTGELF; v_gene: TRBV7-9; j_gene: TRBJ2-2
CDR3aa: SVEKGGGGTQY; v_gene: TRBV29-1; j_gene: TRBJ2-5
CDR3aa: SVDTQSSYNEQF; v_gene: TRBV29-1; j_gene: TRBJ2-1
CDR3aa: ASSSRSRGSDGYT; v_gene: TRBV27; j_gene: TRBJ1-2
CDR3aa: SAPYRFRGRSYQETQY; v_gene: TRBV20-1; j_gene: TRBJ2-5
CDR3aa: ASGDGYEQY; v_gene: TRBV2; j_gene: .
CDR3aa: ASSEAPSMTHEQF; v_gene: TRBV6-1; j_gene: .
CDR3aa: ASSQGTPSTGELF; v_gene: TRBV4-3; j_gene: TRBJ2-2
CDR3aa: ASSLRPTTDTQY; v_gene: TRBV5-1; j_gene: TRBJ2-3
CDR3aa: ASSHRTEEANYGYT; v_gene: TRBV7-9; j_gene: TRBJ1-2
CDR3aa: SASYRRFEAF; v_gene: TRBV20-1; j_gene: TRBJ1-1
CDR3aa: ASSPPGGSPGELF; v_gene: TRBV5-1; j_gene: TRBJ2-2
CDR3aa: SASSGTNYEQY; v_gene: TRBV20-1; j_gene: .
CDR3aa: ASSPLGQGAGFTEAF; v_gene: TRBV18; j_gene: TRBJ1-1
CDR3aa: ASRLRQGGTEAF; v_gene: TRBV6-2/TRBV6-3; j_gene: TRBJ1-1
CDR3aa: ASSFLWGGEEKLF; v_gene: TRBV11-2; j_gene: TRBJ1-4
CDR3aa: SARVRSFNQPQH; v_gene: TRBV20-1; j_gene: TRBJ1-5
CDR3aa: ASSFVTGGEGYT; v_gene: TRBV7-9; j_gene: TRBJ1-2
CDR3aa: ASSLDWGNYYEQY; v_gene: TRBV5-5; j_gene: .
CDR3aa: ASSYLRLGWQF; v_gene: TRBV6-2/TRBV6-3; j_gene: .
CDR3aa: ASSLDIGAGELF; v_gene: TRBV7-6; j_gene: TRBJ2-2
CDR3aa: AWTSGGAMNEQF; v_gene: TRBV30; j_gene: .
CDR3aa: ASSLEPGFYNEQF; v_gene: TRBV5-5; j_gene: TRBJ2-1
CDR3aa: ASGHDSFSTDTQY; v_gene: TRBV12-5; j_gene: TRBJ2-3